The rows below give T cell receptor beta chains drawn from one sample of a study of control samples from healthy donors and cancer patients. Sequencing was performed with immunoSEQ multiplex PCR; in TCRdb, only in-frame clones are kept and a portion is missing. The sample records around 130,000 clones, roughly 84% being singletons. Sample: blood. Receptors were obtained from a man aged 45-65 years in good health. Each CDR3 is given with its conserved first and last residue. D genes are given only for firm matches. Clone size is not always given. Where it is, it says once, few, many or a class for expanded clones.

cdr3_aa	cdr3_nt	j_call	d_call	clone_size	v_call
CASSVGPENTEAFF	TGTGCCAGCAGCGTAGGGCCGGAGAACACTGAAGCTTTCTTT	TRBJ1-1	-	few	TRBV9
CASSPDLDRGTRNTIYF	TGTGCCAGCAGCCCCGACCTGGACAGGGGCACTCGAAACACCATATATTTT	TRBJ1-3	TRBD1	-	TRBV28
CASSLAYMGQEKLFF	TGCGCCAGCAGCTTGGCTTACATGGGACAGGAAAAACTGTTTTTT	TRBJ1-4	TRBD1	-	TRBV5-1
CASSELEGRYTF	TGTGCCAGCAGTGAATTAGAGGGACGCTACACCTTC	TRBJ1-2	-	-	TRBV25-1
CASSLQHRMNTEAFF	TGTGCCAGCAGCTTGCAACACCGCATGAACACTGAAGCTTTCTTT	TRBJ1-1	-	-	TRBV5-6
CASSFPYQHEREQYF	TGTGCCAGCAGTTTCCCCTATCAACACGAAAGGGAGCAGTACTTC	TRBJ2-7	-	-	TRBV28
CASRLTDSFSGNTIYF	TGTGCCAGCAGACTAACCGACAGTTTTTCTGGAAACACCATATATTTT	TRBJ1-3	-	-	TRBV3-1/TRBV3-2
CATSRDTLQGTEAFF	TGTGCCACCAGCAGAGATACTCTACAGGGGACTGAAGCTTTCTTT	TRBJ1-1	TRBD1	-	TRBV15
CAISESTGTDTQYF	TGTGCCATCAGTGAGTCTACAGGGACAGATACGCAGTATTTT	TRBJ2-3	-	-	TRBV10-3
CASSSMRGAGEDTQYF	TGTGCCAGCTCTAGTATGCGTGGGGCGGGTGAAGATACGCAGTATTTT	TRBJ2-3	-	-	TRBV18
CASSLDRASGNTIYF	TGTGCCAGCAGCCTTGACAGGGCCTCTGGAAACACCATATATTTT	TRBJ1-3	TRBD1	-	TRBV28
CASSSPETSGNPEAFF	TGTGCCAGCAGCTCCCCAGAGACATCGGGTAACCCTGAAGCTTTCTTT	TRBJ1-1	-	few	TRBV7-9
CASRGTSGGRDEQFF	TGTGCCAGCAGGGGGACTAGCGGGGGTCGGGATGAGCAGTTCTTC	TRBJ2-1	TRBD2	-	TRBV28
CATGHSGYYGYTF	TGTGCCACTGGCCACAGTGGTTACTATGGCTACACCTTC	TRBJ1-2	-	-	TRBV30
CASVKAGGGHEQYF	TGTGCCAGCGTCAAAGCCGGAGGAGGGCACGAGCAGTACTTC	TRBJ2-7	-	-	TRBV28
CASSQGLNRGSGNTIYF	TGTGCCAGCAGCCAAGGACTGAACAGGGGCTCTGGAAACACCATATATTTT	TRBJ1-3	TRBD1	-	TRBV4-2